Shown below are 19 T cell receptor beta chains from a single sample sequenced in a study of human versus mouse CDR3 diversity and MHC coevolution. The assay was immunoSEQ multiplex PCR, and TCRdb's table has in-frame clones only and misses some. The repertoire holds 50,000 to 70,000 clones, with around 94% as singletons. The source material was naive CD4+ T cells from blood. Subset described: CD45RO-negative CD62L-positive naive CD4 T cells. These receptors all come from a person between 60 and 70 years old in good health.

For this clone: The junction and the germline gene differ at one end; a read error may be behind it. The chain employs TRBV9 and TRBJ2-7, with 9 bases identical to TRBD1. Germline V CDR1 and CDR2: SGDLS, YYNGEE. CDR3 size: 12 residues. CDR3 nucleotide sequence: TGTGCCAGCAGCGTAAGACATCGGACAGGGGTCTTC. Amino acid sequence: CASSVRHRTGVF.

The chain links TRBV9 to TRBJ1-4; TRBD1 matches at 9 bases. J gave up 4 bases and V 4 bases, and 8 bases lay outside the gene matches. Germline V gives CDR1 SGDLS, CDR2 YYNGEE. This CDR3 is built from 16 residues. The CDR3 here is CASSTIPGQGNEKLFF. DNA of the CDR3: TGTGCCAGCAGCACGATACCGGGACAGGGTAATGAAAAACTGTTTTTT.

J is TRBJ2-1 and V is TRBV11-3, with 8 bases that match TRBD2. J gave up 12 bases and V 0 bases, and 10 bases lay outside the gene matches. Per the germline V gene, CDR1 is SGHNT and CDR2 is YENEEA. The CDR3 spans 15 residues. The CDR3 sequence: CASSLEAGGARGQFF. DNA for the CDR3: TGTGCCAGCAGCTTAGAGGCGGGGGGCGCCCGGGGGCAGTTCTTC.

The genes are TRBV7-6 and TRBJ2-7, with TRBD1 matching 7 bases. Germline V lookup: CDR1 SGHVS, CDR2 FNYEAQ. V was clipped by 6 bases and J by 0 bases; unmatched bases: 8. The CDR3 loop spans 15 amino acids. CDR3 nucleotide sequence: TGTGCCAGCAGTTTTAGACAGGGTAGCTCCTACGAGCAGTACTTC. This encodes CASSFRQGSSYEQYF.

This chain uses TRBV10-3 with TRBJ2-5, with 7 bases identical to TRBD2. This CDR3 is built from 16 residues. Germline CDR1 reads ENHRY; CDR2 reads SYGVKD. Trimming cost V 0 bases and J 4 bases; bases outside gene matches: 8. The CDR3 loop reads CAISESMTSPRETQYF. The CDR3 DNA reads TGTGCCATCAGTGAGTCGATGACTAGCCCCAGAGAGACCCAGTACTTC.

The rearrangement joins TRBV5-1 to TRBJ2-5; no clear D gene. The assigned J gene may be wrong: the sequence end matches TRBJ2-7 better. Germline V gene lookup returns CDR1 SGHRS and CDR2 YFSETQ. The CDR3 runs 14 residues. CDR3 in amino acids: CASSLGGSPYEQYF. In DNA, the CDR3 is TGCGCCAGCAGCTTGGGAGGCAGTCCCTACGAGCAGTACTTC.

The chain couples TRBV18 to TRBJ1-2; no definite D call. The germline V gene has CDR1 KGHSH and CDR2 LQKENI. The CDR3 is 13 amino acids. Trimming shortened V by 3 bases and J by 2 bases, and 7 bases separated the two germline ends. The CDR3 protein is CASSPDNNYGYTF. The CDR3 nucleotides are TGTGCCAGCTCACCCGACAACAACTATGGCTACACCTTC.

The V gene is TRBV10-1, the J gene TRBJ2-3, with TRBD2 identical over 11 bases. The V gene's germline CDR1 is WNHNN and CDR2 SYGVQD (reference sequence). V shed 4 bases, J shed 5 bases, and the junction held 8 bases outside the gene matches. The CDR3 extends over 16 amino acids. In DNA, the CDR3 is TGCGCCAGCAGTGCCGAACTAGCGGGAGCCGGAGATACGCAGTATTTT. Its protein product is CASSAELAGAGDTQYF.

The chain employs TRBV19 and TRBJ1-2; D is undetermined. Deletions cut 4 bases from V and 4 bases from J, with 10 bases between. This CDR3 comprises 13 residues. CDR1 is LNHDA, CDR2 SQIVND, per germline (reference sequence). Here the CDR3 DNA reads TGTGCCAGTAGTACGTCCAGGTCCTATGGCTACACCTTC. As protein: CASSTSRSYGYTF.

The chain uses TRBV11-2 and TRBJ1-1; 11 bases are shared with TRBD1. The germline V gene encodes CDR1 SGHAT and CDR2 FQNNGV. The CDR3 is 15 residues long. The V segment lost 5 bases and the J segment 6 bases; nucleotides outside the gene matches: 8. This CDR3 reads CASSLIGQGAPEAFF. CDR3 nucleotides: TGTGCCAGCAGCCTTATCGGACAGGGGGCCCCTGAAGCTTTCTTT.

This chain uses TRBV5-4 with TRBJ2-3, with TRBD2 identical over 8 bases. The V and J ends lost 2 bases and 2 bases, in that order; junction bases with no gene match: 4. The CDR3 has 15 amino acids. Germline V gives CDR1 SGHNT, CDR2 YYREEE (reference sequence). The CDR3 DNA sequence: TGTGCCAGCAGCTTTAGCGGGACAAACACAGATACGCAGTATTTT. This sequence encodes CASSFSGTNTDTQYF.

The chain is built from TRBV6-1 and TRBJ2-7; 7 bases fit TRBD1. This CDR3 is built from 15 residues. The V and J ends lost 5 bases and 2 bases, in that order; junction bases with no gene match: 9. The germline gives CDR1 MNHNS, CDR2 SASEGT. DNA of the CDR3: TGTGCCAGCAGTCCTAGACGGGACAGACCCTACGAGCAGTACTTC. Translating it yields CASSPRRDRPYEQYF.

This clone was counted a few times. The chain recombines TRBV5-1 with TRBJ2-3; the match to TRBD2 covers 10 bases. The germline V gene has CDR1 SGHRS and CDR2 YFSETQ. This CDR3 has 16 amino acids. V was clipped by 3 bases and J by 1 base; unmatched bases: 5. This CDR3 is CASSYRLAGGTDTQYF. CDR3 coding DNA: TGCGCCAGCAGCTACCGTCTAGCGGGAGGCACAGATACGCAGTATTTT.

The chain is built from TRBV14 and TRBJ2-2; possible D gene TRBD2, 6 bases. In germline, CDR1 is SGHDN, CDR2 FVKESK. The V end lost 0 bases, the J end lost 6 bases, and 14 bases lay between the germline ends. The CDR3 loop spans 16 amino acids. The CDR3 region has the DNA TGTGCCAGCAGCCAAGAGAGCCTAGCGCTGCCCGGGGAGCTGTTTTTT. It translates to CASSQESLALPGELFF.

CDR3 residues: CATYRTQKETQYF. CDR3 nucleotides: TGTGCCACCTACCGGACACAGAAAGAGACCCAGTACTTC. The gene calls are TRBV19 and TRBJ2-5; tentative D call: TRBD1 (5 bases). V shed 10 bases and J shed 3 bases, with 15 bases lying between them. Germline loops: CDR1 LNHDA, CDR2 SQIVND (reference sequence). CDR3 length: 13 amino acids.

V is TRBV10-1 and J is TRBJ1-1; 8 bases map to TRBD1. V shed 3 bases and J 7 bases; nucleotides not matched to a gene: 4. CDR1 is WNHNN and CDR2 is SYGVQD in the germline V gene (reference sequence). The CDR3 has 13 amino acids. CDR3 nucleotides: TGCGCCAGCAGTGATACTGGACAGGGTGAAGCTTTCTTT. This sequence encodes CASSDTGQGEAFF.

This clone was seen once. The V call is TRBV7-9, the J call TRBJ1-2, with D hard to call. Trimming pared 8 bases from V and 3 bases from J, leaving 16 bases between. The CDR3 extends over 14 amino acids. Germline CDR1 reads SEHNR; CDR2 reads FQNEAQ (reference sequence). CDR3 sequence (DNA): TGTGCCAGCGGACCTGGGGAGTTGCACTATGGCTACACCTTC. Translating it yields CASGPGELHYGYTF.

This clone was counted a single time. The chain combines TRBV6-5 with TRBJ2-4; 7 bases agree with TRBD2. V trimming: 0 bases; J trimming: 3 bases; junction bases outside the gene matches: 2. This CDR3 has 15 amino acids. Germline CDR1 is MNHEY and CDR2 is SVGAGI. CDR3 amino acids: CASSYSGLGKNIQYF. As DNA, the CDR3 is TGTGCCAGCAGTTACTCTGGACTAGGCAAAAACATTCAGTACTTC.

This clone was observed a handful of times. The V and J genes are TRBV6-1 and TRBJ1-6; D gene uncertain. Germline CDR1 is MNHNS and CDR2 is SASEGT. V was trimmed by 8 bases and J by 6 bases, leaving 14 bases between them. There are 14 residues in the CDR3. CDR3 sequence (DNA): TGTGCCAGCGGGAGGTTCGGATTTAATTCACCCCTCCACTTT. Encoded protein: CASGRFGFNSPLHF.